The source of this TCR beta chain is a study of blood T cells in healthy people across ages. A J-beta primer mix and a sample-barcoded 5' primer were used in a second PCR of roughly 6 to 12 cycles. In TCRdb, the 5' RACE reads were re-called with MiXCR into one record per CDR3 protein. This sample has hundreds of thousands of distinct CDR3 sequences, with more than 45% found just once. The people who gave samples were healthy Caucasians from Russia, aged roughly 6 to 90. Whenever a sample was processed, at least 7 million PBMCs were isolated. This clonotype was detected many times. The target antigen is unknown. Findings and limits, study-wide: Older individuals had lower TCR beta diversity per million T cells (the decline was roughly linear). The diversity estimates, figures obtained from one million T cells, were considered underestimates.

The specimen was blood. The clonotype was recovered from a woman of 80 years or more in good health.

The CDR3 DNA sequence: TGTGCCAGCAGCCCCTGGGCTAGCGGAAACAATGAGCAGTTCTTC. Translation: CASSPWASGNNEQFF. The genes are TRBV7-2 and TRBJ2-1, with TRBD2 matching over 7 bases. Germline CDR1 reads SGHTA; CDR2 reads FQGNSA. The CDR3 sequence is 15 residues long. With V trimmed by 5 bases and J by 5 bases, 9 bases remained unmatched.